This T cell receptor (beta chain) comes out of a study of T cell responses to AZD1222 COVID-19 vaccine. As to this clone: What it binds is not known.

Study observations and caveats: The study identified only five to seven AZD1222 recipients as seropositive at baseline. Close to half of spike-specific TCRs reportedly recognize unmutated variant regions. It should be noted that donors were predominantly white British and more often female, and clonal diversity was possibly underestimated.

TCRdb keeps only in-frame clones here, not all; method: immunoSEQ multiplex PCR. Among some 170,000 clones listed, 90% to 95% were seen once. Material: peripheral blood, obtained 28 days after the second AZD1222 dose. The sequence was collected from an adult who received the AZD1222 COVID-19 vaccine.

CDR3 DNA: TGCGCCAGCAGCCTGGACAGGGCGGATGGCTACACCTTC. Translated, it gives CASSLDRADGYTF. The chain has TRBV5-1 and TRBJ1-2, with TRBD1 identical over 8 bases. This CDR3 is built from 13 residues. Unmatched junction bases numbered 5, after V lost 4 bases and J lost 6 bases. CDR1 and CDR2 from the germline V gene are SGHRS and YFSETQ.